This T cell receptor beta chain was documented in a study of blood T cell repertoires in COVID-19 (TCRdb year 2020). Regarding the complete study: Samples from collaborators originated in the United States, Italy and Spain and spanned both the acute and convalescent phases of COVID-19. The samples were drawn from two sources: the first 160 participants of the ongoing ImmuneRACE study, and 1,254 subjects contributed by 6 global collaborators. A de-identified subject ID, COVID-19 status, age in years and sex were almost always included in the sample metadata. The material from the prospective study consisted of cDNA or gDNA derived from T cells, B-cell-depleted T cells, or PBMCs. Subjects who had been exposed to COVID-19, were actively infected with it, or had recovered from it provided the deeply sampled blood TCRbeta repertoires that made up the dataset. Where available, HLA class I and class II types were taken from metadata supplied by the sample provider and were not determined by assay-based typing. A freely available public database, intended as a resource for researchers studying the immune response to SARS-CoV-2, is where the repertoires were released. What the study reported, not specific to this receptor: The amount of clinical and demographic metadata varied by source and participant and was provided uncurated.

For CDR1 and CDR2, the germline V gene (reference sequence) lists LNHNV and YYDKDF. V lost 7 bases and J lost 0 bases, and the count of bases not matched to a germline gene is 19. The CDR3 starts with the cysteine, ends with the phenylalanine, and has 21 residues. Just CDR3 DNA is preserved here, 63 bases in frame from base 1. Whole blood was collected in K2EDTA tubes by collaborating institutions according to the institutions' own protocols. For TCRbeta analysis, collaborator samples were shipped as frozen whole blood, as isolated PBMCs, or as DNA extracted from either sample type. The immunoSEQ Assay, a bias-controlled multiplex PCR, was used to amplify TCRbeta CDR3 regions from genomic DNA. Under the source paper's analysis protocol: The number of nucleated cells in each sample was estimated by amplification of reference gene primers within the assay. Sequence reads were collapsed and filtered to measure the absolute abundance of every unique TCRbeta CDR3 rearrangement. For each sample, productive Simpson clonality was calculated by taking the square root of Simpson's diversity index across productive rearrangements. As stored in TCRdb, this immuneACCESS dataset retains in-frame rearrangements with V and J assigned. A fraction of the clones does not appear; measured against another copy, unresolved V genes explain less than half of the discrepancy, and the remainder lacks a known reason. V and J calls and clone size follow that table, whereas D and trimming were derived from the DNA. The sample profile shows about 260,000 clones; around 84% of them were found once. Clones ranked in the top ten supply 4.2% of the sample.

In the case of this clone: Its cognate antigen has yet to be identified. Per-base quality was not reported, and no clone a single base away is much larger than it.

The chain links TRBV15 with TRBJ2-6, with 9 middle bases fitting TRBD2. Sequenced sample: peripheral blood. The TCR originated in a man aged 55 to 70 with acute or convalescent COVID-19. The nucleotides are TGTGCCACCACCCCCGACCGCCTAGCGGGGTCTCAAGGCTCTGGGGCCAACGTCCTGACTTTC. Protein translation: CATTPDRLAGSQGSGANVLTF. Outside the CDR3, residues come from the reference TRBV15 and TRBJ2-6 proteins, so the full variable domain is: DAMVIQNPRYQVTQFGKPVTLSCSQTLNHNVMYWYQQKSSQAPKLLFHYYDKDFNNEADTPDNFQSRRPNTSFCFLDIRSPGLGDTAMYLCATTPDRLAGSQGSGANVLTFGAGSRLTVL.